The 26 T cell receptor beta chains in this list originate from one sample, sequenced in a study of control samples from healthy donors and cancer patients. This table comes from immunoSEQ multiplex PCR, and its TCRdb copy is limited to in-frame clones, with some not included. The table shows 90,000 to 100,000 clones, with about 88% occurring only once. Sequencing was done on a sample of blood. These receptors were obtained from a woman in her 70s in good health.

The chain employs TRBV25-1 and TRBJ1-2; D is unresolved. The CDR3 totals 14 residues. The V gene's germline CDR1 is MGHDK and CDR2 SYGVNS. The ends were cut back, 2 bases at V and 4 bases at J, with 11 bases in the middle. The CDR3 nucleotides are TGTGCCAGCAGTGAAGATCCATTCCTCTATGGCTACACCTTC. Amino acids: CASSEDPFLYGYTF.

The chain employs TRBV11-2 and TRBJ1-5, with a tentative D call TRBD1 (5 bases). Germline V lookup: CDR1 SGHAT, CDR2 FQNNGV. V was cut by 2 bases and J by 4 bases, with 9 bases left in between. This CDR3 has 14 amino acids. In DNA, the CDR3 is TGTGCCAGCAGCTTAATGGCAGGGAATCAGCCCCAGCATTTT. It is translated as CASSLMAGNQPQHF.

The chain joins TRBV16 to TRBJ1-1, with D perhaps matching TRBD1 (6 bases). Trimming cost V 2 bases and J 11 bases, with 15 bases left between them. Germline lookup yields CDR1 KGHSY and CDR2 FQNENV. CDR3 length equals 13 residues. The CDR3 region is CASSQVTGPNAFF. The DNA of the CDR3 is TGTGCCAGCAGCCAAGTGACAGGTCCGAATGCTTTCTTT.

There are many counts of this clone. The chain is built from TRBV6-6 and TRBJ2-5; D ambiguous. CDR3 length: 13 amino acids. From germline, CDR1 is MNHNY and CDR2 SVGAGI (reference sequence). The V gene lost 2 bases and the J gene lost 2 bases, with 6 bases spanning the gap. CDR3 residues: CASSYELQETQYF. The CDR3 coding sequence is TGTGCCAGCAGTTACGAGTTACAAGAGACCCAGTACTTC.

The chain joins TRBV5-8 to TRBJ1-3; a possible D gene is TRBD1 (6 bases). This CDR3 has 18 residues. Trimming left V 2 bases short and J 4 bases short, with 22 bases between. The germline V gene encodes CDR1 SGHTS and CDR2 YDEGEE. CDR3 coding DNA: TGTGCCAGCAGCTTCCCCGGTTGGCTTGGGGGGCGAGGAAACACCATATATTTT. Translation gives CASSFPGWLGGRGNTIYF.

The rearrangement joins TRBV29-1 to TRBJ2-3; 7 bases are shared with TRBD2. Germline V gene data show CDR1 as SQVTM and CDR2 as ANQGSEA. V lost 0 bases, J lost 2 bases, and 5 bases stayed unmatched. This CDR3 is built from 15 residues. CDR3: CSVEDHSGSTDTQYF. In nucleotides, the CDR3 is TGCAGCGTTGAAGATCATAGCGGGTCCACAGATACGCAGTATTTT.

The chain carries TRBV28 and TRBJ1-2, with D unresolved. This CDR3 is built from 14 residues. Per germline, CDR1 MDHEN and CDR2 SYDVKM. V dropped 8 bases and J dropped 4 bases, with 17 bases sitting between them. CDR3 sequence reads: CASRNLGGIYGYTF. DNA of the CDR3: TGTGCCAGCCGGAACCTTGGAGGGATCTATGGCTACACCTTC.

This CDR3 is CAIGTGYNSPLHF. The CDR3 nucleotides are TGTGCCATCGGAACAGGTTATAATTCACCCCTCCACTTT. The chain joins TRBV25-1 to TRBJ1-6; perhaps TRBD1 as D (5 bases). CDR1 and CDR2 from the germline V gene are MGHDK and SYGVNS. This CDR3 region has 13 residues. Trimming took off 10 bases at V and 4 bases at J, with 11 bases between the two ends.

V and J are TRBV30 and TRBJ2-3; D is ambiguous. The germline V gene encodes CDR1 GTSNPN and CDR2 SVGIG (reference sequence). This CDR3 has 13 residues. Trimming took off 0 bases at V and 7 bases at J, with 11 bases between the two ends. Written as DNA, the CDR3 is TGTGCCTGGAGTGTACGATGGGAATATACGCAGTATTTT. Translation gives CAWSVRWEYTQYF.

The rearrangement uses TRBV5-1 and TRBJ2-1; TRBD2 is a possible D gene (6 bases). The V end lost 0 bases, the J end lost 4 bases, and 11 bases lay between the germline ends. CDR3 size: 15 residues. Per germline, CDR1 SGHRS and CDR2 YFSETQ. The CDR3 nucleotides are TGCGCCAGCAGCTTGGTAGCGGCCCTTTACAATGAGCAGTTCTTC. It yields the protein CASSLVAALYNEQFF.

The table lists this clone with a few counts. The V call is TRBV4-3, the J call TRBJ1-4; D perhaps matches TRBD1 (6 bases). From germline, CDR1 is LGHNA and CDR2 YSLEER. The length of the CDR3 is 15 residues. The V and J ends lost 1 base and 7 bases respectively, with 13 bases between them. The CDR3 coding sequence is TGCGCCAGCAGCCAAGTGTTAGGCAGGGGTGAAAAACTGTTTTTT. This translates into CASSQVLGRGEKLFF.

This chain links TRBV5-1 with TRBJ2-7; 14 bases line up with TRBD2. The V and J ends lost 2 bases and 4 bases, in that order; junction bases with no gene match: 5. The CDR3 is made up of 16 amino acids. The germline V gene has CDR1 SGHRS and CDR2 YFSETQ. The CDR3 coding sequence is TGCGCCAGCAGCTTTGGCGGGACTAGCGGGGGTTACGAGCAGTACTTC. Its translation: CASSFGGTSGGYEQYF.

The gene calls are TRBV6-1 and TRBJ1-2, with D possibly matching TRBD1 (5 bases). The V gene's germline CDR1 is MNHNS and CDR2 SASEGT. The CDR3 loop spans 13 amino acids. Trimming shortened V by 3 bases and J by 8 bases, and 13 bases separated the two germline ends. This CDR3 reads CASSERGTFGYTF. The CDR3, as DNA: TGTGCCAGCAGTGAGCGGGGGACGTTCGGCTACACCTTC.

The rearrangement joins TRBV14 to TRBJ1-6; no definite D call. Trimming took off 1 base at V and 2 bases at J, with 9 bases between the two ends. The CDR3 has 16 residues. CDR1 is SGHDN, CDR2 FVKESK, per germline. CDR3 loop: CASSQVVSAYNSPLHF. CDR3 DNA: TGTGCCAGCAGCCAAGTCGTGAGCGCCTATAATTCACCCCTCCACTTT.

The rearrangement links TRBV7-2 to TRBJ2-2; TRBD2 matches at 8 bases. The germline CDR1 and CDR2 sequences are SGHTA and FQGNSA. CDR3 size: 15 residues. V gave up 6 bases and J gave up 6 bases; unmatched junction bases: 9. CDR3 residues: CASRSGREVAGELFF. The CDR3 region has the DNA TGTGCCAGCAGGTCAGGGCGGGAGGTGGCCGGGGAGCTGTTTTTT.

This chain joins TRBV5-4 and TRBJ1-2, with TRBD1 matching over 7 bases. In germline, CDR1 is SGHNT, CDR2 YYREEE (reference sequence). Trimming removed 0 bases from V and 4 bases from J; junction bases left unmatched: 6. The CDR3 contains 15 residues. The CDR3 loop is CASSLGDRDLYGYTF. In DNA, the CDR3 is TGTGCCAGCAGCTTGGGGGACAGAGATCTCTATGGCTACACCTTC.

The V call is TRBV27, the J call TRBJ1-1; TRBD1 might be the D (6 bases). From germline, CDR1 is MNHEY and CDR2 SMNVEV (reference sequence). V was clipped by 3 bases and J by 6 bases, with 14 bases between them. CDR3 length: 14 residues. The CDR3 nucleotides read TGTGCCAGCAGTTTCAAGGGGGGGAGGGCTGAAGCTTTCTTT. This translates into CASSFKGGRAEAFF.

V usage is TRBV29-1 and J usage is TRBJ1-2; D possibly corresponds to TRBD1 (5 bases). The CDR3 covers 11 residues. Germline V gene data show CDR1 as SQVTM and CDR2 as ANQGSEA. V was cut by 5 bases and J by 6 bases, with 10 bases left in between. CDR3 sequence: CSVLGVDGYTF. Written as DNA, the CDR3 is TGCAGCGTTTTGGGGGTTGATGGCTACACCTTC.

J is TRBJ2-3 and V is TRBV24-1; 9 bases align to TRBD1. With 3 bases clipped from V and 2 bases from J, the junction kept 11 bases outside the gene matches. Germline-derived CDR1 and CDR2 are KGHDR and SFDVKD. The CDR3 sequence is 18 residues long. CDR3 nucleotides: TGTGCCACCAGTGATCGGTCCCGGGACAGGGACCTCACAGATACGCAGTATTTT. Protein product: CATSDRSRDRDLTDTQYF.

The rearrangement joins TRBV5-4 to TRBJ2-2, with TRBD2 matching over 11 bases. Germline loops: CDR1 SGHNT, CDR2 YYREEE (reference sequence). CDR3 length equals 19 residues. J gave up 2 bases and V 4 bases, and 13 bases lay outside the gene matches. CDR3 coding DNA: TGTGCCAGCAGCCATCCGACTAGCGGGATTCCTAAAAACACCGGGGAGCTGTTTTTT. This translates into CASSHPTSGIPKNTGELFF.

The genes are TRBV2 and TRBJ2-3; TRBD2 is a possible D gene (6 bases). V lost 1 base, J lost 4 bases, and 9 bases lay in between. The germline gives CDR1 SNHLY, CDR2 FYNNEI. CDR3 length equals 14 residues. CDR3 residues: CASSEGLVPDTQYF. CDR3 sequence (DNA): TGTGCCAGCAGTGAAGGACTAGTTCCAGATACGCAGTATTTT.

A few counts support this clone. A read error may account for a junction end that differs from germline. CDR3 protein: CASSYGDLSSGSTIYF. Here the CDR3 DNA reads TGTGCCAGCAGTTATGGGGATCTCAGCTCTGGAAGCACCATATATTTT. The chain uses TRBV7-9 and TRBJ1-3, with D unresolved. The germline V gene has CDR1 SEHNR and CDR2 FQNEAQ (reference sequence). CDR3 size: 16 residues.

Worth noting for this clone: The sample carries other DNA sequences with the same CDR3. V is TRBV5-6 and J is TRBJ2-2, with 11 nucleotides matching TRBD2. Losses at the gene ends were 0 bases for V and 2 bases for J; bases not matched to a gene: 0. This CDR3 has 16 amino acids. Germline lookup yields CDR1 SGHDT and CDR2 YYEEEE. CDR3 nucleotide sequence: TGTGCCAGCAGCTTGGGACTAGCGGGAAACACCGGGGAGCTGTTTTTT. This encodes CASSLGLAGNTGELFF.

The chain uses TRBV10-3 and TRBJ1-4, with 7 bases that match TRBD1. V dropped 6 bases and J dropped 7; count of bases not matched to a gene: 2. The germline V gene has CDR1 ENHRY and CDR2 SYGVKD. CDR3 length equals 12 residues. CDR3 DNA sequence: TGTGCCATCAGCGACAGGGCTGAAAAACTGTTTTTT. Residues: CAISDRAEKLFF.

The chain carries TRBV30 and TRBJ2-7, with TRBD1 identical over 7 bases. The CDR3 is 13 residues long. J was trimmed by 2 bases and V by 4 bases; bases with no gene match: 5. Germline CDR1 GTSNPN, CDR2 SVGIG (reference sequence). The DNA of the CDR3 is TGTGCCTGGACGAGGGACAGAGCCTACGAGCAGTACTTC. This translates into CAWTRDRAYEQYF. The whole variable domain, filled in from reference TRBV30 and TRBJ2-7, reads SQTIHQWPATLVQPVGSPLSLECTVEGTSNPNLYWYRQAAGRGLQLLFYSVGIGQISSEVPQNLSASRPQDRQFILSSKKLLLSDSGFYLCAWTRDRAYEQYFGPGTRLTVT.

J is TRBJ1-1 and V is TRBV6-5, with TRBD1 identical over 10 bases. The germline CDR1 and CDR2 sequences are MNHEY and SVGAGI. This CDR3 comprises 15 residues. V lost 2 bases and J lost 4; bases outside the gene matches: 4. In DNA, the CDR3 is TGTGCCAGCAGTTACGGGAGGACAGGGGGCACTGAAGCTTTCTTT. Amino acids: CASSYGRTGGTEAFF.